This T cell receptor beta chain was obtained from a study of blood T cell repertoires in COVID-19. The protocol was immunoSEQ multiplex PCR, while the TCRdb copy is restricted to in-frame clones and leaves out a portion. The table has 350,000 or so clones, about 87% seen once. This clone rates as medium-sized. The CDR3 spans 12 residues. V dropped 7 bases and J dropped 3; count of bases not matched to a gene: 2. Germline V CDR1 and CDR2: SNHLY, FYNNEI. The chain is built from TRBV2 and TRBJ2-7, with 8 bases identical to TRBD2. Sample: peripheral blood. The origin of this receptor is a woman younger than 45 with COVID-19, enrolled during active disease. The CDR3 DNA reads TGTGCCAGCACCAGCGGGAGCTACGAGCAGTACTTC. Residues: CASTSGSYEQYF.